These 24 T cell receptor beta chains originate from one sample sequenced in a study of T cell repertoires in cytomegalovirus infection. TCRdb re-analysed the reads in MiXCR, keeping a single row per CDR3 protein. The data hold around 540,000 distinct CDR3 sequences, with 25% to 35% observed a single time. These receptors' targets are unknown. Sample: cultured PBMCs, taken from culture after CMV antigen stimulation. The receptors were gathered from a human donor in good health (CMV status not recorded). Some clones in this sample may be carry-over from other donors' samples.

The chain is built from TRBV19 and TRBJ1-6; perhaps TRBD1 as D (6 bases). Trimming removed 9 bases at V and 5 bases at J, with 11 bases between. Looked up from germline, CDR1 is LNHDA and CDR2 is SQIVND (reference sequence). This CDR3 region has 13 residues. The CDR3 sequence is CASRGQHNSPLHF. The CDR3 DNA reads TGTGCCAGCCGAGGACAGCATAATTCACCCCTCCACTTT. The whole variable domain, filled in from reference TRBV19 and TRBJ1-6, reads DGGITQSPKYLFRKEGQNVTLSCEQNLNHDAMYWYRQDPGQGLRLIYYSQIVNDFQKGDIAEGYSVSREKKESFPLTVTSAQKNPTAFYLCASRGQHNSPLHFGNGTRLTVT.

The table lists this clonotype with many counts. This rearrangement joins TRBV7-2 to TRBJ1-4; 7 nucleotides match TRBD1. Germline CDR1 and CDR2: SGHTA and FQGNSA. V shed 3 bases, J shed 0 bases, and the junction held 4 bases outside the gene matches. The CDR3 sequence is 16 residues long. The CDR3 region has the DNA TGTGCCAGCAGCTTGGGACAGTTCGCAACTAATGAAAAACTGTTTTTT. It yields the protein CASSLGQFATNEKLFF.

The chain joins TRBV7-3 to TRBJ2-1; a weak D match, TRBD2 (6 bases). V dropped 2 bases and J dropped 6 bases, with 14 bases sitting between them. Germline assignment: CDR1 SGHTA and CDR2 FQGTGA. CDR3 length: 15 amino acids. CDR3 bases: TGTGCCAGCAGCTTATACGGGAGTGAGGGCAATGAGCAGTTCTTC. This sequence encodes CASSLYGSEGNEQFF.

J is TRBJ1-1 and V is TRBV5-1; the match to TRBD1 covers 7 bases. CDR1 and CDR2 (germline): SGHRS, YFSETQ. CDR3 length: 17 residues. V trimming: 4 bases; J trimming: 4 bases; junction bases outside the gene matches: 16. The CDR3 loop is CASSAPDRPKQSTEAFF. In DNA, the CDR3 is TGCGCCAGCAGCGCGCCGGACAGGCCTAAACAGAGCACTGAAGCTTTCTTT.

The chain is built from TRBV29-1 and TRBJ2-1; D uncertain. The ends were cut back, 2 bases at V and 9 bases at J, with 11 bases in the middle. In germline, CDR1 is SQVTM, CDR2 ANQGSEA. The CDR3 consists of 12 residues. This CDR3 is CSVERVRREQFF. Here the CDR3 DNA reads TGCAGCGTTGAAAGGGTCCGCCGTGAGCAGTTCTTC.

There are many counts of this clonotype. CDR3 in amino acids: CASSRGYNEQFF. For the CDR3, the DNA is TGTGCCAGCAGCCGGGGTTACAATGAGCAGTTCTTC. The V call is TRBV19, the J call TRBJ2-1; D is perhaps TRBD2 (5 bases). The length of the CDR3 is 12 residues. Germline lookup yields CDR1 LNHDA and CDR2 SQIVND (reference sequence). Trimming removed 9 bases at V and 4 bases at J, with 10 bases between.

This clonotype appeared a few times. This rearrangement joins TRBV19 to TRBJ1-5; TRBD1 might be the D (6 bases). Between the trimmed V and J ends, which lost 5 bases and 6 bases, there was a span of 14 bases. The CDR3 consists of 14 residues. Germline V gene sequence: CDR1 LNHDA, CDR2 SQIVND (reference sequence). DNA for the CDR3: TGTGCCAGTAGTTCCCACAGGGAAGGTCAGCCCCAGCATTTT. It yields the protein CASSSHREGQPQHF.

The sample holds a few counts of this clonotype. The chain recombines TRBV12-3 or TRBV12-4 with TRBJ1-6; 7 positions match TRBD1. The CDR3 is 14 amino acids. The V segment lost 5 bases and the J segment 8 bases; nucleotides outside the gene matches: 6. The CDR3 coding sequence is TGTGCCAGCAGTCGACAGGGAGTGTATTCACCCCTCCACTTT. Its translation: CASSRQGVYSPLHF.

This rearrangement joins TRBV27 to TRBJ2-3; possible D gene TRBD2, 5 bases. V lost 6 bases and J lost 8, with 12 bases in between. CDR1 MNHEY and CDR2 SMNVEV come from the germline V gene (reference sequence). This CDR3 spans 12 amino acids. CDR3 protein: CASSSGKGTQYF. DNA of the CDR3: TGTGCCAGCAGCTCCGGGAAGGGTACGCAGTATTTT.

The chain has TRBV19 and TRBJ2-1; 12 nucleotides agree with TRBD2. V shed 4 bases, J shed 6 bases, and the junction held 1 base outside the gene matches. Per the germline V gene, CDR1 is LNHDA and CDR2 is SQIVND (reference sequence). There are 14 residues in the CDR3. The CDR3 DNA reads as TGTGCCAGTAGTACTAGCGGGAGGGGCAATGAGCAGTTCTTC. It is translated as CASSTSGRGNEQFF.

The genes are TRBV14 and TRBJ1-1; D remains unclear. V gave up 4 bases and J gave up 7 bases, with 7 bases separating them. Germline CDR1 is SGHDN and CDR2 is FVKESK. The CDR3 contains 11 residues. CDR3 DNA: TGTGCCAGCAGCCCCGATTATGAAGCTTTCTTT. Encoded protein: CASSPDYEAFF.

Ten or more counts support this clonotype. This CDR3 is CSASKPVESPYNEQFF. CDR3 bases: TGCAGTGCTAGTAAACCAGTTGAGAGCCCGTACAATGAGCAGTTCTTC. This chain connects TRBV20-1 to TRBJ2-1, with D unresolved. This CDR3 region has 16 residues. V lost 3 bases, J lost 4 bases, and 19 bases lay in between. The germline CDR1 and CDR2 sequences are DFQATT and SNEGSKA (reference sequence).

This clonotype occurred a few times. The rearrangement uses TRBV5-6 and TRBJ2-3; D gene unclear. The CDR3 consists of 12 residues. The V end lost 4 bases, the J end lost 5 bases, and 8 bases lay between the germline ends. The germline V gene encodes CDR1 SGHDT and CDR2 YYEEEE. The CDR3 sequence: CASSLGQDTQYF. The CDR3 region has the DNA TGTGCCAGCAGCCTCGGCCAAGATACGCAGTATTTT.

This clonotype occurred a few times. The CDR3 DNA is TGTGCCAGCAGCTTAGATAGGGACAGCGTGACTCTTAATGAAAAACTGTTTTTT. The encoded protein is CASSLDRDSVTLNEKLFF. The chain joins TRBV7-2 to TRBJ1-4; 7 bases line up with TRBD1. Germline CDR1 reads SGHTA; CDR2 reads FQGNSA. The V segment lost 1 base and the J segment 4 bases; nucleotides outside the gene matches: 12. The CDR3 extends over 18 amino acids.

The chain links TRBV19 to TRBJ1-2, with TRBD1 matching over 9 bases. The CDR3 sequence is 17 residues long. From germline, CDR1 is LNHDA and CDR2 SQIVND (reference sequence). Trimming took 7 bases from V and 4 from J; bases not matched to a gene: 16. CDR3 sequence (DNA): TGTGCCAGTACCAAACGAGGGGGACAGGGCGGTATCTATGGCTACACCTTC. Translating gives CASTKRGGQGGIYGYTF.

The chain couples TRBV7-9 to TRBJ1-1, with a tentative D call TRBD1 (5 bases). Germline assignment: CDR1 SEHNR and CDR2 FQNEAQ (reference sequence). Trimming removed 0 bases at V and 5 bases at J, with 13 bases between. The CDR3 extends over 15 amino acids. The chain's CDR3 is CASSLADPGRTEAFF. In nucleotides, the CDR3 is TGTGCCAGCAGCTTAGCTGATCCGGGACGGACTGAAGCTTTCTTT.

This chain joins TRBV7-2 and TRBJ2-2; a weak D match, TRBD2 (6 bases). The germline V gene encodes CDR1 SGHTA and CDR2 FQGNSA. The CDR3 contains 15 residues. V was pared by 8 bases and J by 0 bases, with 13 bases between. The CDR3 DNA reads TGTGCCAGCGCTACCAGCGGGTCGAACACCGGGGAGCTGTTTTTT. Encoded protein: CASATSGSNTGELFF.

This clonotype appeared a few times. The chain joins TRBV5-6 to TRBJ1-3; D gene ambiguous. V lost 1 base, J lost 0 bases, and 5 bases lay in between. The CDR3 length is 14 residues. CDR1 is SGHDT and CDR2 is YYEEEE in the germline V gene. CDR3 DNA sequence: TGTGCCAGCAGCTTGCAGAACTCTGGAAACACCATATATTTT. As protein: CASSLQNSGNTIYF. The variable domain in full, completed from reference TRBV5-6 and TRBJ1-3, reads DAGVTQSPTHLIKTRGQQVTLRCSPKSGHDTVSWYQQALGQGPQFIFQYYEEEERQRGNFPDRFSGHQFPNYSSELNVNALLLGDSALYLCASSLQNSGNTIYFGEGSWLTVV.

This clonotype was recorded many times. The V and J genes are TRBV7-2 and TRBJ1-1; D call uncertain. The V gene lost 3 bases and the J gene lost 4 bases, with 12 bases spanning the gap. The CDR3 spans 14 residues. Germline V gives CDR1 SGHTA, CDR2 FQGNSA. The CDR3 DNA reads as TGTGCCAGCAGCTTGATGATTGGAGCCACTGAAGCTTTCTTT. It specifies CASSLMIGATEAFF.

The chain uses TRBV28 and TRBJ2-7, with D perhaps matching TRBD2 (5 bases). The CDR3 sequence is 14 residues long. The V end lost 4 bases, the J end lost 4 bases, and 14 bases lay between the germline ends. The V gene's germline CDR1 is MDHEN and CDR2 SYDVKM. CDR3 coding DNA: TGTGCCAGCAGTTCTCTACTAGTTGGGTACGAGCAGTACGTC. Protein: CASSSLLVGYEQYV.

This chain joins TRBV7-2 and TRBJ1-1; unclear D gene. CDR3 length: 13 amino acids. Per the germline V gene, CDR1 is SGHTA and CDR2 is FQGNSA. Deletions cut 3 bases from V and 5 bases from J, with 10 bases between. As DNA, the CDR3 is TGTGCCAGCAGCTTGAGGGAACTAACTGAAGCTTTCTTT. Amino acid sequence: CASSLRELTEAFF.

The sample holds many counts of this clonotype. This rearrangement joins TRBV12-3 or TRBV12-4 to TRBJ1-1, with D unresolved. The CDR3 loop spans 13 amino acids. V lost 6 bases and J lost 1, with 9 bases in between. CDR3 loop: CASSLRQNTEAFF. DNA of the CDR3: TGTGCCAGCAGCTTAAGACAGAACACTGAAGCTTTCTTT.

This clonotype has at least ten counts. This chain links TRBV7-2 with TRBJ2-1; TRBD1 agrees at 10 bases. Germline values: CDR1 SGHTA, CDR2 FQGNSA. The CDR3 length is 17 residues. J was trimmed by 6 bases and V by 8 bases; bases with no gene match: 16. CDR3 DNA: TGTGCCAGCGGCGACAGGGGGCTAGCTGGGATGGTCAATGAGCAGTTCTTC. The encoded protein is CASGDRGLAGMVNEQFF.

The chain uses TRBV7-2 and TRBJ1-2; TRBD1 agrees at 9 bases. CDR1 is SGHTA, CDR2 FQGNSA, per germline. There are 14 residues in the CDR3. Trimming at V came to 5 bases and at J to 8 bases, leaving 9 bases not matched to a gene. The CDR3 nucleotides are TGTGCCAGCAGCGGAAGGGACAGGGCCGGCGGCTACACCTTC. It translates to CASSGRDRAGGYTF.